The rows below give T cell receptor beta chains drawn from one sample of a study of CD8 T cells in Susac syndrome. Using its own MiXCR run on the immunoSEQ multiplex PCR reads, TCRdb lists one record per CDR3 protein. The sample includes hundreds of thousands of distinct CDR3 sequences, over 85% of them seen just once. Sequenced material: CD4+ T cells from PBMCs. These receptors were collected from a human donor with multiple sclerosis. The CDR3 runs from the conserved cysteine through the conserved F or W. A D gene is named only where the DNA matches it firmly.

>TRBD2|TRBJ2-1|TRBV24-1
CATSPGSGRMNEQFF
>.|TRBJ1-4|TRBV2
CASMMKLFGDNEKLFF
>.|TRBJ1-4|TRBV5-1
CASSIQQSSNEKLFF
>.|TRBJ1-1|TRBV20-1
CSAGGNTEAFF
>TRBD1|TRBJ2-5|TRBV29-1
CSVQNRGQQETQYF
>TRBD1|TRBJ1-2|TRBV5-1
CASSLGTGDSGYGYTF
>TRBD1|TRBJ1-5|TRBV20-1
CSAGGQGFDQPQHF
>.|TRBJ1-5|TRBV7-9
CASSLVGGPRQNYQPQHF
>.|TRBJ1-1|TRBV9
CASSETTGPNTEAFF
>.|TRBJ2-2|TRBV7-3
CASSQLLNTGELFF